Below, 17 T cell receptor beta chains from the same sample are listed, as sequenced in a study of neurological immune-mediated disorders. TCRdb reprocessed the 5' RACE reads via MiXCR and lists one record per CDR3 protein. The data show around 18,000 distinct CDR3 sequences, less than 25% seen once. The sequenced sample consisted of PBMCs. These receptors originate from a man aged 45 to 65 in good health.

This clonotype was picked up many times. The chain has TRBV27 and TRBJ2-3, with D perhaps matching TRBD1 (6 bases). Germline assignment: CDR1 MNHEY and CDR2 SMNVEV (reference sequence). V was trimmed by 6 bases and J by 3 bases, leaving 13 bases between them. The CDR3 is 14 residues long. CDR3 loop: CASSPGQSTDTQYF. The CDR3 DNA reads TGTGCCAGCAGCCCCGGACAGTCAACAGATACGCAGTATTTT.

This clonotype showed up many times. The chain is built from TRBV5-1 and TRBJ2-2, with D tentatively TRBD2 (5 bases). Germline values: CDR1 SGHRS, CDR2 YFSETQ. The CDR3 length is 13 residues. V lost 7 bases to trimming and J lost 8 bases, with 15 bases between them. CDR3: CASRTPRGGELFF. The CDR3, as DNA: TGCGCCAGCCGCACCCCACGGGGAGGGGAGCTGTTTTTT.

This clonotype is deemed medium-sized. CDR3 sequence: CSGSEGSELGGYTF. CDR3 coding DNA: TGCAGTGGTTCGGAGGGGTCCGAACTCGGCGGCTACACCTTC. The chain employs TRBV20-1 and TRBJ1-2; D perhaps matches TRBD1 (5 bases). CDR3 size: 14 residues. Germline V gene data show CDR1 as DFQATT and CDR2 as SNEGSKA (reference sequence). With 7 bases removed from V and 8 bases from J, the gap between germline ends came to 23 bases.

This clonotype was picked up many times. Written as DNA, the CDR3 is TGCAGTGCTAGACGTCTGAACACCGGGGAGCTGTTTTTT. Amino acid sequence: CSARRLNTGELFF. V and J are TRBV20-1 and TRBJ2-2; D is uncertain. This CDR3 region has 13 residues. The germline V and J ends were trimmed by 2 bases and 1 base, with 5 bases remaining between them. Germline-derived CDR1 and CDR2 are DFQATT and SNEGSKA (reference sequence).

This clonotype has at least ten counts. V is TRBV20-1 and J is TRBJ2-1; 8 nucleotides agree with TRBD1. Per the germline V gene, CDR1 is DFQATT and CDR2 is SNEGSKA (reference sequence). Germline trimming cut 4 bases from V and 7 bases from J; bases unmatched to any gene: 12. The CDR3 contains 15 residues. The DNA of the CDR3 is TGCAGTGCTATAGCTCCGGACAGGGCCGGTAATGAGCAGTTCTTC. It yields the protein CSAIAPDRAGNEQFF.

This clonotype counts as medium-sized. The chain uses TRBV20-1 and TRBJ1-4, with D possibly TRBD1 on 5 matching bases. Germline CDR1 and CDR2: DFQATT and SNEGSKA (reference sequence). V was shortened by 6 bases and J by 8 bases, with 16 bases between the two germline ends. The CDR3 contains 13 residues. CDR3 in DNA: TGCAGTGCGACCGGGACTATCTTAGAAAAACTGTTTTTT. Protein sequence: CSATGTILEKLFF.

This clonotype was detected ten times or more. The chain is built from TRBV5-1 and TRBJ2-7; TRBD1 matches at 8 bases. Per germline, CDR1 SGHRS and CDR2 YFSETQ. J gave up 7 bases and V 4 bases, and 13 bases lay outside the gene matches. There are 15 residues in the CDR3. CDR3 residues: CASSPRTGLGSEQYF. In nucleotides, the CDR3 is TGCGCCAGCAGCCCCCGGACAGGGCTGGGTTCTGAGCAGTACTTC.

This clonotype showed up many times. This chain connects TRBV5-6 to TRBJ2-6, with 10 bases fitting TRBD1. The CDR3 runs to 17 residues. Germline-derived CDR1 and CDR2 are SGHDT and YYEEEE. The V segment lost 1 base and the J segment 2 bases; nucleotides outside the gene matches: 3. The CDR3 is CASSLTTGGTGANVLTF. CDR3 coding DNA: TGTGCCAGCAGCTTGACGACAGGGGGCACTGGGGCCAACGTCCTGACTTTC. Full variable domain (remainder filled in from reference TRBV5-6 and TRBJ2-6): DAGVTQSPTHLIKTRGQQVTLRCSPKSGHDTVSWYQQALGQGPQFIFQYYEEEERQRGNFPDRFSGHQFPNYSSELNVNALLLGDSALYLCASSLTTGGTGANVLTFGAGSRLTVL.

In this sample, this clonotype turned up many times. The chain recombines TRBV5-1 with TRBJ1-5; D call uncertain. Per the germline V gene, CDR1 is SGHRS and CDR2 is YFSETQ. V lost 2 bases and J lost 4, with 10 bases in between. This CDR3 has 14 residues. CDR3 amino acids: CASSFGPENQPQHF. The CDR3 DNA reads TGCGCCAGCAGCTTTGGTCCCGAGAATCAGCCCCAGCATTTT.

This clonotype was seen many times. The gene calls are TRBV7-9 and TRBJ2-5; possibly TRBD1 or TRBD2 for D (6 bases each). Germline lookup yields CDR1 SEHNR and CDR2 FQNEAQ (reference sequence). The CDR3 is 15 amino acids. With 3 bases removed from V and 5 bases from J, the gap between germline ends came to 16 bases. The CDR3 DNA follows: TGTGCCAGCAGCTTGCCTTCGGGGGCAGGGGAGACCCAGTACTTC. This codes for CASSLPSGAGETQYF.

In this sample, this clonotype turned up many times. The rearrangement joins TRBV20-1 to TRBJ1-1, with D uncertain. The CDR3 runs 13 residues. The V and J ends lost 6 bases and 3 bases respectively, with 14 bases between them. CDR1 and CDR2 from the germline V gene are DFQATT and SNEGSKA (reference sequence). The CDR3 region is CSAKRQRDTEAFF. The CDR3, as DNA: TGCAGTGCAAAGCGGCAGCGGGACACTGAAGCTTTCTTT.

By share of the sample, this clonotype is medium-sized. The chain uses TRBV10-3 and TRBJ2-1; 14 bases line up with TRBD2. CDR3 size: 17 residues. Germline V lookup: CDR1 ENHRY, CDR2 SYGVKD. With 6 bases clipped from V and 10 bases from J, the junction kept 14 bases outside the gene matches. Here the CDR3 reads CAIRTIVGTSGSGEQFF. The CDR3 coding sequence is TGTGCCATCAGAACCATCGTGGGGACTAGCGGGAGCGGAGAGCAGTTCTTC.

In this sample, this clonotype turned up many times. An end of the junction does not agree with germline; a read error may underlie this. This rearrangement joins TRBV20-1 to TRBJ2-7, with D possibly matching TRBD2 (5 bases). The CDR3 is made up of 11 amino acids. Germline CDR1 reads DFQATT; CDR2 reads SNEGSKA (reference sequence). This CDR3 is CSAREGPEQYF. Written as DNA, the CDR3 is TGCAGTGCGAGAGAGGGCCCCGAGCAGTACTTC.

V usage is TRBV10-3 and J usage is TRBJ2-1; 13 bases match TRBD2. The CDR3 is 19 amino acids. Trimming at V came to 10 bases and at J to 4 bases, leaving 19 bases not matched to a gene. Germline V gene sequence: CDR1 ENHRY, CDR2 SYGVKD. The CDR3 region is CASQPGLAGLSGPYNEQFF. The CDR3 region has the DNA TGTGCCAGCCAACCGGGACTAGCGGGACTATCGGGGCCTTACAATGAGCAGTTCTTC.

In its sample, this clonotype was seen many times. The chain employs TRBV10-3 and TRBJ2-3, with D hard to call. The CDR3 length is 13 residues. Trimming pared 7 bases from V and 3 bases from J, leaving 11 bases between. Germline loops: CDR1 ENHRY, CDR2 SYGVKD. The CDR3 region has the DNA TGTGCCATCACCGAAATAGGGACAGATACGCAGTATTTT. Translating gives CAITEIGTDTQYF.

This clonotype was recorded many times. This chain links TRBV5-6 with TRBJ1-5, with D unclear. V lost 0 bases, J lost 7 bases, and 14 bases lay in between. Germline V gene lookup returns CDR1 SGHDT and CDR2 YYEEEE. The CDR3 runs to 15 residues. The CDR3 DNA is TGTGCCAGCAGCTTGGGCCTTCGGGTAGGCCAGCCCCAGCATTTT. Translating it yields CASSLGLRVGQPQHF. The variable domain in full, with the rest retrieved from reference TRBV5-6 and TRBJ1-5, is DAGVTQSPTHLIKTRGQQVTLRCSPKSGHDTVSWYQQALGQGPQFIFQYYEEEERQRGNFPDRFSGHQFPNYSSELNVNALLLGDSALYLCASSLGLRVGQPQHFGDGTRLSIL.

This clonotype rates as medium-sized. The chain carries TRBV5-6 and TRBJ1-3; maybe TRBD1 (5 bases). CDR1 is SGHDT and CDR2 is YYEEEE in the germline V gene. The CDR3 runs 15 residues. The V gene lost 5 bases and the J gene lost 0 bases, with 12 bases spanning the gap. This CDR3 reads CASSSRDGSGNTIYF. In DNA form, the CDR3 reads TGTGCCAGCAGTTCTAGGGACGGCTCTGGAAACACCATATATTTT. The full variable domain, completed using reference TRBV5-6 and TRBJ1-3, is DAGVTQSPTHLIKTRGQQVTLRCSPKSGHDTVSWYQQALGQGPQFIFQYYEEEERQRGNFPDRFSGHQFPNYSSELNVNALLLGDSALYLCASSSRDGSGNTIYFGEGSWLTVV.